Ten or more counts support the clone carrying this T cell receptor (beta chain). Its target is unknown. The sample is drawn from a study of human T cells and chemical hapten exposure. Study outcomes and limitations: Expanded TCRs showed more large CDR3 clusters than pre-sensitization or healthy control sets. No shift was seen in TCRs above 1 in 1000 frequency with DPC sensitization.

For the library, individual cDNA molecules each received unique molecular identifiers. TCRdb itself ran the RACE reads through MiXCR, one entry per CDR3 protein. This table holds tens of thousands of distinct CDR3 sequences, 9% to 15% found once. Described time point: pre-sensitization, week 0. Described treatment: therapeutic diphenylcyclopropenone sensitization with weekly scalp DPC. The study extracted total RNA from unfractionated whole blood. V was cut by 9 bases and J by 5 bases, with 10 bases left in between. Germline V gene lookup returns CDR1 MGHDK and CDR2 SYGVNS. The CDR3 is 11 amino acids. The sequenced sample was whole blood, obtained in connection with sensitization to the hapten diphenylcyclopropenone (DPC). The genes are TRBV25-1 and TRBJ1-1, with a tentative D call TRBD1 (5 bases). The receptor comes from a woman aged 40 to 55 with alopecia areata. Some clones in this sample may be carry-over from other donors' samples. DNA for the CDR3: TGTGCCAGTCGCGGGGGGACTGAAGCTTTCTTT. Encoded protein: CASRGGTEAFF.